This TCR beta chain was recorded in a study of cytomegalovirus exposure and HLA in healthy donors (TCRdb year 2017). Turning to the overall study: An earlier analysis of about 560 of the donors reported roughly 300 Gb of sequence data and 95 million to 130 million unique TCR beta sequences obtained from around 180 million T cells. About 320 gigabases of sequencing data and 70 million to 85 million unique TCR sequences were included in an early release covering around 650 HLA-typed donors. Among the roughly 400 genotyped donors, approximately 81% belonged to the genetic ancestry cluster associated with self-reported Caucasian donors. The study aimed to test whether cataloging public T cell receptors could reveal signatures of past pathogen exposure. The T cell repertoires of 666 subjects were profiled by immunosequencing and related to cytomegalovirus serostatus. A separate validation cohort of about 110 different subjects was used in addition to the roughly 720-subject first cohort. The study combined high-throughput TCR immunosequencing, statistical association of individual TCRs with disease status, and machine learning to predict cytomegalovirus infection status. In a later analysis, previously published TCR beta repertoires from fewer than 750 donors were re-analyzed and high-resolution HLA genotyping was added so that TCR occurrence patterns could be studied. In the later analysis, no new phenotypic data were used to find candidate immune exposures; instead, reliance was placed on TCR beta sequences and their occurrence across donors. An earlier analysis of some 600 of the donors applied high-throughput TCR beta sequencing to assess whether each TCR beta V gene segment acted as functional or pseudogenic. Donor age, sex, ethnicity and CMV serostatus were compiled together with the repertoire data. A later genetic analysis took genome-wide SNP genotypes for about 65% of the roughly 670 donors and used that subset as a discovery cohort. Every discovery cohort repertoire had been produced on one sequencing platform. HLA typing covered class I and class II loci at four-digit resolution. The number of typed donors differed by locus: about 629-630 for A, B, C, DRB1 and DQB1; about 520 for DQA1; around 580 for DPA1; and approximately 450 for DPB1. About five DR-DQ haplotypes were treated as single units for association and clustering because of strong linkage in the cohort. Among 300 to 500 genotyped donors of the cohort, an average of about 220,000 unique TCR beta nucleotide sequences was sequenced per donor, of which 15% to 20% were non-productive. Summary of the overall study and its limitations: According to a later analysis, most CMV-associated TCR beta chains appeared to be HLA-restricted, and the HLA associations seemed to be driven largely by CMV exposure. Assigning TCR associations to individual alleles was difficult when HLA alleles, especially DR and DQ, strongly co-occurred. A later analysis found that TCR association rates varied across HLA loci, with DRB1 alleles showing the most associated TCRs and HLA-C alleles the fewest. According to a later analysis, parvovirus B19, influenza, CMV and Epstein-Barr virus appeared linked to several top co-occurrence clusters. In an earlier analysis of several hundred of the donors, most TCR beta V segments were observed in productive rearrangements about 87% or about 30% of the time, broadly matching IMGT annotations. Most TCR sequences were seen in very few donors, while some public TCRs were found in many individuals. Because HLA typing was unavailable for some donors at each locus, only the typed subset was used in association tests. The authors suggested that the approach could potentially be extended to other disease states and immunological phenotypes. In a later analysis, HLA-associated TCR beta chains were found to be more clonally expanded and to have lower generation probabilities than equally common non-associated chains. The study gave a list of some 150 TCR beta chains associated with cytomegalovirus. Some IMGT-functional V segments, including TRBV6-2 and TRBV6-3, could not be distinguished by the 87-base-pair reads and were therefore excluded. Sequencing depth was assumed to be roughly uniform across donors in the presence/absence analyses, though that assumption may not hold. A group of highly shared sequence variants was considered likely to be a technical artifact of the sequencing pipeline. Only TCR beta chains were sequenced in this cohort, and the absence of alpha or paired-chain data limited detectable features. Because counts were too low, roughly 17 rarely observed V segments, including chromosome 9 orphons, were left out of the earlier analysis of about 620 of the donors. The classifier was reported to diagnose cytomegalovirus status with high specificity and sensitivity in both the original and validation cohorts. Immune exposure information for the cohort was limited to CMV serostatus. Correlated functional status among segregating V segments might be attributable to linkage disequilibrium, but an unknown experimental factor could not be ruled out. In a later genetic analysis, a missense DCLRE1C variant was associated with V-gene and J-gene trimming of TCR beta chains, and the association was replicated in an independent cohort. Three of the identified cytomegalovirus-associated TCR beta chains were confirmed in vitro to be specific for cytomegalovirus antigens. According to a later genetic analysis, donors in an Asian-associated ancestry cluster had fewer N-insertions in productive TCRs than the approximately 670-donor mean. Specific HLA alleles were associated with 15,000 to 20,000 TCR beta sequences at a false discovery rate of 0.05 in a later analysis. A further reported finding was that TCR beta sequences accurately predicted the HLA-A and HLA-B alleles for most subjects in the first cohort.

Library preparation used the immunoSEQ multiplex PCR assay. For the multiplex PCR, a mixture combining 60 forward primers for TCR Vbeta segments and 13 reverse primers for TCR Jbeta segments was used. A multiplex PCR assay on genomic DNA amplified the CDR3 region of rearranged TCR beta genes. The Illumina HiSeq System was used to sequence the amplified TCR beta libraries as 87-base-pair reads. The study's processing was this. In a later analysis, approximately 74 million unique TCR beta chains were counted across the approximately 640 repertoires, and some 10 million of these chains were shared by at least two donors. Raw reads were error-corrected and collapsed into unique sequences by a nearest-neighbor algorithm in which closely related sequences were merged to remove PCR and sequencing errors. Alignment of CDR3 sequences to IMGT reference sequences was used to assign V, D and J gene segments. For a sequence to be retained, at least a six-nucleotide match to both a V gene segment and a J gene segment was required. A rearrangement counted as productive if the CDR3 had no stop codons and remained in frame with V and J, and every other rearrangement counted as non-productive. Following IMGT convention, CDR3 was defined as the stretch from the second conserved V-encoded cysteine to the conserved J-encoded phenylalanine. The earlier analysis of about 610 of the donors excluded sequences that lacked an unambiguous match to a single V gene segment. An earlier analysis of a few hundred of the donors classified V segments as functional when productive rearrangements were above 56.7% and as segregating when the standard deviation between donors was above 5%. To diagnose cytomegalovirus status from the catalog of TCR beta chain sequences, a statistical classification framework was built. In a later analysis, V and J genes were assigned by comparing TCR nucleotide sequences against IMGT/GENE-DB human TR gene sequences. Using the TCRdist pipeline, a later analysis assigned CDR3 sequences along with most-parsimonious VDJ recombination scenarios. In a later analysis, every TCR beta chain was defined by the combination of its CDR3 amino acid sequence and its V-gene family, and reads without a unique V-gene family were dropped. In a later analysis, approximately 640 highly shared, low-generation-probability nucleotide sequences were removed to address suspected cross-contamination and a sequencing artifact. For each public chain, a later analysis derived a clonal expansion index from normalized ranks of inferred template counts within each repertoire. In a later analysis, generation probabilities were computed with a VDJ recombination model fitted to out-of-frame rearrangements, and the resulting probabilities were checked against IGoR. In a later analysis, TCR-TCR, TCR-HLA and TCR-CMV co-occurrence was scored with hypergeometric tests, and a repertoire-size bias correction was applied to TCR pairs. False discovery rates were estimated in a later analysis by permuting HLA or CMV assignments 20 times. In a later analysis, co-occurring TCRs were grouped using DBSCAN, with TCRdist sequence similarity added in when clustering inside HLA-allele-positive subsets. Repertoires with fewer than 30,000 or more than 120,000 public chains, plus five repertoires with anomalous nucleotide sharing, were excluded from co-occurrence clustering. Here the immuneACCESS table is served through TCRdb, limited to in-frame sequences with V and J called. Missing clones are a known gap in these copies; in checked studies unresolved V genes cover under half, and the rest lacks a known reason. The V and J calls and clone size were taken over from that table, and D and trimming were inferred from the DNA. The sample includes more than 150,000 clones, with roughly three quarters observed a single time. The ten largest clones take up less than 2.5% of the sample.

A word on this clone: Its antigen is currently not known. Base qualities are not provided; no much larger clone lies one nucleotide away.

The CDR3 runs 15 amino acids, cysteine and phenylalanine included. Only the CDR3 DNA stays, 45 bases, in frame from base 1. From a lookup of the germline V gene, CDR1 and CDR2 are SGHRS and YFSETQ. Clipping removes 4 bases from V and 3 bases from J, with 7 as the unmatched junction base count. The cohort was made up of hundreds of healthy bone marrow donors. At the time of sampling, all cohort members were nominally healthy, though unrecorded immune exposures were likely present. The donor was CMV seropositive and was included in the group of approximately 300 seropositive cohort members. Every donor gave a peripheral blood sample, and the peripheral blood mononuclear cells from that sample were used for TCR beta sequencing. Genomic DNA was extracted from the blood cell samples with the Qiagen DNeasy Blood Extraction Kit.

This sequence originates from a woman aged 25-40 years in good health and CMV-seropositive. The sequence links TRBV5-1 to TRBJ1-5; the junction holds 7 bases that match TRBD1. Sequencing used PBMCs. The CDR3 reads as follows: CASSPETGNNQPQHF. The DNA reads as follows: TGCGCCAGCAGCCCGGAGACAGGGAACAATCAGCCCCAGCATTTT.